This T cell receptor (beta chain) stems from a study of CD8 T cells in ankylosing spondylitis. This clonotype was counted a few times. Its antigen is undetermined. Each CDR3 protein gets one entry after TCRdb re-called the 5' RACE reads with MiXCR. The sample shows about 390,000 distinct CDR3 sequences, approximately 20% of them seen only once. Per the germline V gene, CDR1 is ENHRY and CDR2 is SYGVKD. CDR3 length equals 14 residues. V shed 6 bases, J shed 3 bases, and the junction held 7 bases outside the gene matches. Study-wide points: A motif in TCR beta, a set of 8 or 9 highly homologous variants, appeared characteristic of ankylosing spondylitis blood. According to the report, clones linked to the disease were significantly enriched in matched synovial fluid samples taken from ankylosing spondylitis patients.

The TCR sequence derives from a male donor with ankylosing spondylitis. Sequenced input: blood, either unsorted or a sorted T cell fraction (not recorded which). V and J are TRBV10-3 and TRBJ2-5; the match to TRBD1 covers 7 bases. This chain's CDR3 is CAIRGQPNEETQYF. The CDR3 nucleotides read TGTGCCATCAGGGGACAGCCAAACGAAGAGACCCAGTACTTC.